These T cell receptor beta chains were read from a single sample in a study of blood T cell repertoires in COVID-19. Assay: immunoSEQ multiplex PCR; the TCRdb copy retains only in-frame clones and omits some. The sample yields 200,000 to 250,000 clones, 86% seen once. The specimen sequenced was PBMCs or T cells enriched from blood (not recorded which). The receptors were gathered from a woman aged 50 to 65 who had recovered from COVID-19. Each CDR3 is given with its conserved first and last residue.

>TRBV29-1
CSASEGVGSPLHF
>TRBV27
CASSYRQGNEQFF
>TRBV15
CATSPEGERHYGYTF
>TRBV6-2/TRBV6-3
CASSYYGEQYF
>TRBV27
CASSFRAAGGLETQYF
>TRBV5-1
CASSSGLAGSTDTQYF
>TRBV6-5
CASTYAADRIEPQHF
>TRBV19
CASSIDGTANQPQHF
>TRBV19
CASSIGQGSDEQFF
>TRBV7-3
CASRERGQDYGYTF
>TRBV18
CASFKLAGGGIHNEQFF
>TRBV7-2
CASSLGGLGLVPETQYF
>TRBV7-2
CASRPGLAGYNEQFF
>TRBV11-3
CASRGAGSYEQYF
>TRBV9
CASSSNPGRDQPQHF
>TRBV6-2/TRBV6-3
CASSGGTGDYGYTF
>TRBV27
CASSLGAIQYF
>TRBV30
CAWGQNNEQFF
>TRBV6-1
CASSDGPVYEQYF
>TRBV6-5
CASSSGTYASPLHF
>TRBV5-4
CASSSGLAGGETQYF
>TRBV19
CASSIDLEVMGNTEAFF